Each of the 30 T cell receptor beta chains below was sequenced from the same sample in a study of T cells in Graves' hyperthyroidism and ophthalmopathy. Amplified regions were TCR beta CDR3 sequences from RNA transcripts. First-round RT-PCR of the TCR CDR3 relied on the HTBI primer set. MiXCR, run by TCRdb on the multiplex PCR reads, gives a single entry per CDR3 protein. The sample has fewer than 450,000 distinct CDR3 sequences; 17% are singletons. The specimen was blood. The receptors originated from a woman in her thirties with Graves' hyperthyroidism that later progressed to Graves' ophthalmopathy.

This clonotype was seen repeatedly, ten times or more. This chain links TRBV6-5 with TRBJ2-1; perhaps TRBD2 as D (5 bases). This CDR3 has 13 residues. Germline CDR1 reads MNHEY; CDR2 reads SVGAGI. V was cut by 0 bases and J by 8 bases, with 8 bases left in between. CDR3 in amino acids: CASSYSGSYEQFF. The CDR3 region has the DNA TGTGCCAGCAGTTACTCGGGGAGCTATGAGCAGTTCTTC.

This clonotype was seen many times. The chain combines TRBV12-3 or TRBV12-4 with TRBJ2-1; 7 positions agree with TRBD2. Trimming took 8 bases from V and 1 from J; bases not matched to a gene: 5. CDR3 length: 14 residues. The CDR3 sequence: CASFGGSSYNEQFF. In nucleotides, the CDR3 is TGTGCCAGCTTTGGCGGGAGTTCCTACAATGAGCAGTTCTTC.

This clonotype was seen ten or more times. This sequence joins TRBV20-1 and TRBJ2-7; 10 positions match TRBD1. The CDR3 sequence is 15 residues long. Trimming took 6 bases from V and 2 from J; bases not matched to a gene: 10. The V gene's germline CDR1 is DFQATT and CDR2 SNEGSKA (reference sequence). Written as DNA, the CDR3 is TGCAGTGCCCGGAGTGGACAGGGGGGACCCTACGAGCAGTACTTC. It encodes CSARSGQGGPYEQYF.

The chain joins TRBV5-1 to TRBJ2-2; a weak D match, TRBD1 (6 bases). Deletions cut 4 bases from V and 4 bases from J, with 8 bases between. CDR1 and CDR2 from the germline V gene are SGHRS and YFSETQ. This CDR3 spans 13 amino acids. In nucleotides, the CDR3 is TGCGCCAGCAGCAAGGACAGCACCGGGGAGCTGTTTTTT. Protein: CASSKDSTGELFF.

Ten or more counts support this clonotype. The J gene is TRBJ2-5, the V gene TRBV28, with D hard to call. The CDR3 consists of 14 residues. Trimming removed 1 base at V and 3 bases at J, with 9 bases between. CDR1 is MDHEN, CDR2 SYDVKM, per germline. CDR3 in DNA: TGTGCCAGCAGTTTATTGAGAGGAAAAGAGACCCAGTACTTC. As protein: CASSLLRGKETQYF.

This clonotype has at least ten counts. The rearrangement joins TRBV6-1 to TRBJ2-3; 7 nucleotides agree with TRBD1. The germline V gene encodes CDR1 MNHNS and CDR2 SASEGT. CDR3 size: 13 residues. V gave up 5 bases and J gave up 4 bases; unmatched junction bases: 3. The CDR3 bases are TGTGCCAGCAGTCTAGGGACAGCAGATACGCAGTATTTT. It yields the protein CASSLGTADTQYF.

There are many counts of this clonotype. The chain is built from TRBV20-1 and TRBJ2-5; unclear D gene. The germline V gene has CDR1 DFQATT and CDR2 SNEGSKA (reference sequence). Trimming took off 4 bases at V and 1 base at J, with 13 bases between the two ends. The CDR3 is 14 residues long. CDR3 nucleotides: TGCAGTGCTATAACCCAACGGCTCCAAGAGACCCAGTACTTC. Residues: CSAITQRLQETQYF.

This chain connects TRBV14 to TRBJ1-1; 7 bases are a match to TRBD1. The V and J ends lost 5 bases and 4 bases, in that order; junction bases with no gene match: 10. The CDR3 covers 15 residues. Germline CDR1 SGHDN, CDR2 FVKESK. CDR3 region: CASSSGLQGTTEAFF. DNA of the CDR3: TGTGCCAGCAGCTCCGGCCTACAGGGGACCACTGAAGCTTTCTTT.

This clonotype was counted many times. The chain employs TRBV27 and TRBJ2-1; 11 nucleotides line up with TRBD2. Unmatched junction bases numbered 6, after V lost 6 bases and J lost 5 bases. Germline assignment: CDR1 MNHEY and CDR2 SMNVEV (reference sequence). CDR3 length: 15 amino acids. As DNA, the CDR3 is TGTGCCAGCAGCCACCCGGGACTAGCGGACAATGAGCAGTTCTTC. Its protein is CASSHPGLADNEQFF.

This clonotype appeared a few times. The chain combines TRBV6-1 with TRBJ2-1; perhaps D is TRBD1 or TRBD2 (5 bases each). The V and J ends lost 6 bases and 6 bases respectively, with 21 bases between them. This CDR3 contains 16 residues. CDR1 and CDR2 (germline): MNHNS, SASEGT. The CDR3 DNA is TGTGCCAGCAGCCCCCTTCTTTTGGGGGTCCGCAATGAGCAGTTCTTC. It encodes CASSPLLLGVRNEQFF.

This clonotype was recorded at least ten times. J is TRBJ1-5 and V is TRBV12-3 or TRBV12-4; D gene uncertain. The V and J ends lost 2 bases and 0 bases respectively, with 11 bases between them. CDR3 size: 16 residues. CDR3 sequence: CASSLPGQVSNQPQHF. As DNA, the CDR3 is TGTGCCAGCAGTTTACCCGGCCAGGTTAGCAATCAGCCCCAGCATTTT.

The chain carries TRBV7-9 and TRBJ2-1, with D maybe TRBD1 (5 bases). The length of the CDR3 is 16 residues. The ends were cut back, 0 bases at V and 5 bases at J, with 14 bases in the middle. Looked up from germline, CDR1 is SEHNR and CDR2 is FQNEAQ (reference sequence). The CDR3 region has the DNA TGTGCCAGCAGCTTAGCCGGACACCCGGTCCACAATGAGCAGTTCTTC. This gives the protein CASSLAGHPVHNEQFF.

The chain couples TRBV20-1 to TRBJ2-3; either TRBD1 or TRBD2 may fit D (5 bases each). CDR1 DFQATT and CDR2 SNEGSKA come from the germline V gene (reference sequence). This CDR3 is built from 16 residues. Trimming removed 0 bases from V and 2 bases from J, with 15 bases in between. CDR3 loop: CSARDFGDPSTDTQYF. CDR3 sequence (DNA): TGCAGTGCTAGAGATTTCGGGGACCCCTCCACAGATACGCAGTATTTT.

CDR3 in amino acids: CASRLQGHPEAFF. DNA for the CDR3: TGTGCCAGCAGGCTACAGGGTCACCCTGAAGCTTTCTTT. The V and J genes are TRBV28 and TRBJ1-1, with a tentative D call TRBD1 (6 bases). This CDR3 contains 13 residues. Trimming took off 6 bases at V and 6 bases at J, with 14 bases between the two ends. The germline V gene encodes CDR1 MDHEN and CDR2 SYDVKM. Full variable domain (missing parts from reference TRBV28 and TRBJ1-1): DVKVTQSSRYLVKRTGEKVFLECVQDMDHENMFWYRQDPGLGLRLIYFSYDVKMKEKGDIPEGYSVSREKKERFSLILESASTNQTSMYLCASRLQGHPEAFFGQGTRLTVV.

This chain connects TRBV27 to TRBJ1-5, with 7 bases aligning to TRBD1. CDR1 and CDR2 from the germline V gene are MNHEY and SMNVEV (reference sequence). The CDR3 is made up of 18 amino acids. The ends lost 1 base at V and 0 bases at J; junction bases unmatched: 9. The CDR3 protein is CASSLFPKGAHSNQPQHF. Written as DNA, the CDR3 is TGTGCCAGCAGTTTATTTCCAAAGGGGGCTCATAGCAATCAGCCCCAGCATTTT.

This clonotype appeared many times. The chain combines TRBV2 with TRBJ1-6, with no clear D. V was clipped by 0 bases and J by 14 bases, with 8 bases between them. This CDR3 has 12 amino acids. The germline CDR1 and CDR2 sequences are SNHLY and FYNNEI. CDR3 bases: TGTGCCAGCAGTGAAGCCCGCACGACCCTCCACTTT. Its translation: CASSEARTTLHF.

This clonotype turned up a few times. The V call is TRBV7-9, the J call TRBJ2-7; the match to TRBD1 covers 11 bases. From germline, CDR1 is SEHNR and CDR2 FQNEAQ (reference sequence). Trimming at V came to 5 bases and at J to 0 bases, leaving 6 bases not matched to a gene. The CDR3 has 16 amino acids. The CDR3 DNA is TGTGCCAGCAGCGGGGGACAGGGGGATTACTCCTACGAGCAGTACTTC. Residues: CASSGGQGDYSYEQYF.

As to this clonotype: This sequence may be a read error, since a much larger clone differs from it by one base. V usage is TRBV11-2 and J usage is TRBJ2-7, with 12 bases matching TRBD2. Germline V gives CDR1 SGHAT, CDR2 FQNNGV. The CDR3 contains 19 residues. Trimming removed 5 bases from V and 6 bases from J; junction bases left unmatched: 20. The CDR3 spells CASSPTRGLAGGPTAEQYF. The CDR3 DNA reads TGTGCCAGCAGCCCCACACGGGGTCTAGCGGGAGGGCCGACAGCCGAGCAGTACTTC. Supplemented by reference TRBV11-2 and TRBJ2-7, the full variable domain reads EAGVAQSPRYKIIEKRQSVAFWCNPISGHATLYWYQQILGQGPKLLIQFQNNGVVDDSQLPKDRFSAERLKGVDSTLKIQPAKLEDSAVYLCASSPTRGLAGGPTAEQYFGPGTRLTVT.

This clonotype was recorded many times. The chain uses TRBV6-1 and TRBJ1-2; perhaps TRBD1 as D (6 bases). V was cut by 6 bases and J by 6 bases, with 14 bases left in between. Germline loops: CDR1 MNHNS, CDR2 SASEGT. The CDR3 is made up of 13 amino acids. In DNA, the CDR3 is TGTGCCAGCAGCCAACAGGGTTTTGATGGCTACACCTTC. Its translation: CASSQQGFDGYTF.

This clonotype was observed at least ten times. The chain couples TRBV5-5 to TRBJ2-1; 7 bases line up with TRBD2. Germline loops: CDR1 SGHKS, CDR2 YYEKEE (reference sequence). This CDR3 spans 16 amino acids. J lost 3 bases, V lost 0 bases, and 6 bases had no gene match. Here the CDR3 DNA reads TGTGCCAGCAGCTTGGCCTGGGGGGAGGGCTACAATGAGCAGTTCTTC. As protein: CASSLAWGEGYNEQFF.

Many counts were recorded for this clonotype. This chain uses TRBV19 with TRBJ1-5, with D uncertain. The V end was cut by 3 bases, the J end by 5 bases, with 17 bases between. CDR1 is LNHDA and CDR2 is SQIVND in the germline V gene (reference sequence). CDR3 length: 16 residues. The CDR3 nucleotides read TGTGCCAGTAGTATCGGTCGACCGGGAGGAGATCAGCCCCAGCATTTT. Translated, it gives CASSIGRPGGDQPQHF.

The V call is TRBV12-3 or TRBV12-4, the J call TRBJ1-5, with 7 bases fitting TRBD1. Trimming at V came to 1 base and at J to 6 bases, leaving 6 bases not matched to a gene. The CDR3 spans 15 residues. The chain's CDR3 is CASSLGTGIGQPQHF. The CDR3 coding sequence is TGTGCCAGCAGTTTAGGGACAGGTATAGGTCAGCCCCAGCATTTT.

The chain is built from TRBV6-1 and TRBJ2-3, with 7 bases fitting TRBD1. V shed 2 bases and J 2 bases; nucleotides not matched to a gene: 7. This CDR3 comprises 16 residues. Germline-derived CDR1 and CDR2 are MNHNS and SASEGT. CDR3 DNA sequence: TGTGCCAGCAGTGAATGGGAAGGGGGCATCACAGATACGCAGTATTTT. Amino acids: CASSEWEGGITDTQYF.

This clonotype was counted at least ten times. The V call is TRBV20-1, the J call TRBJ1-6; D is perhaps TRBD1 (6 bases). CDR1 and CDR2 (germline): DFQATT, SNEGSKA (reference sequence). Trimming took off 3 bases at V and 0 bases at J, with 15 bases between the two ends. The CDR3 covers 17 residues. The CDR3 sequence is CSARGGRYSSYNSPLHF. DNA for the CDR3: TGCAGTGCTAGGGGGGGCCGTTACAGCTCCTATAATTCACCCCTCCACTTT.

The chain carries TRBV5-1 and TRBJ2-5, with D perhaps TRBD1 (6 bases). The CDR3 totals 12 residues. The germline CDR1 and CDR2 sequences are SGHRS and YFSETQ. Trimming removed 0 bases from V and 12 bases from J, with 12 bases in between. The CDR3 DNA is TGCGCCAGCAGCTTGGCAGGGGCCGCCGAGTACTTC. Its protein product is CASSLAGAAEYF. Together with reference TRBV5-1 and TRBJ2-5, the CDR3 gives the full variable domain: KAGVTQTPRYLIKTRGQQVTLSCSPISGHRSVSWYQQTPGQGLQFLFEYFSETQRNKGNFPGRFSGRQFSNSRSEMNVSTLELGDSALYLCASSLAGAAEYFGPGTRLLVL.

On this clonotype itself: This clone may be a read error of a much larger clone one base away. The V and J genes are TRBV5-1 and TRBJ1-6; the match to TRBD1 covers 10 bases. CDR1 is SGHRS and CDR2 is YFSETQ in the germline V gene. V was clipped by 4 bases and J by 8 bases; unmatched bases: 9. This CDR3 spans 16 amino acids. CDR3 residues: CASSLLTGGVDSPLHF. For the CDR3, the DNA is TGCGCCAGCAGCCTCCTGACAGGGGGCGTCGATTCACCCCTCCACTTT.

This clonotype was observed many times. The V and J genes are TRBV9 and TRBJ2-3, with 8 bases matching TRBD2. J was trimmed by 6 bases and V by 3 bases; bases with no gene match: 12. The germline V gene has CDR1 SGDLS and CDR2 YYNGEE. CDR3 length: 16 residues. As DNA, the CDR3 is TGTGCCAGCAGCGGAGGCTTGGCGGGAGGAACGGATACGCAGTATTTT. This codes for CASSGGLAGGTDTQYF.

This chain joins TRBV29-1 and TRBJ1-1; D may be TRBD1 (5 bases). Trimming took off 1 base at V and 8 bases at J, with 11 bases between the two ends. This CDR3 has 12 residues. CDR1 and CDR2 from the germline V gene are SQVTM and ANQGSEA. The CDR3 bases are TGCAGCGTTGAAGGGGGCGCAGCCGAAGCTTTCTTT. As protein: CSVEGGAAEAFF.

J is TRBJ1-5 and V is TRBV11-2; maybe TRBD1 (6 bases). Trimming took off 2 bases at V and 6 bases at J, with 14 bases between the two ends. The CDR3 length is 15 residues. CDR1 is SGHAT, CDR2 FQNNGV, per germline. The DNA for the CDR3 is TGTGCCAGCAGCTTAACGATCCAGGACAGTCAGCCCCAGCATTTT. Translated, it gives CASSLTIQDSQPQHF.

V and J are TRBV7-2 and TRBJ2-5; D gene uncertain. Per the germline V gene, CDR1 is SGHTA and CDR2 is FQGNSA. V lost 4 bases and J lost 2, with 8 bases in between. This CDR3 region has 13 residues. The DNA of the CDR3 is TGTGCCAGCAGCTCACTACAACAAGAGACCCAGTACTTC. Translation: CASSSLQQETQYF.